Below, one TCR beta chain is given with its context. Its antigen is unknown. The data belong to a study of T cells expressing NK-cell markers. The study, taken as a whole, reports: The CD3+CD56-NKG2C+ fraction was also led by these clonotypes in a few donors.

This CDR3 is 12 amino acids long. Germline CDR1 is MGHRA and CDR2 is YSYEKL. Template switching by 5'RACE with UMIs generated the TCR beta cDNA. Following a re-call of the 5' RACE reads, TCRdb has one entry per CDR3 protein and lacks DNA. Its listing shows 400,000 or so distinct CDR3 sequences. The receptor was isolated from a woman aged 45 to 65 in good health. The chain couples TRBV4-1 to TRBJ2-1. The sample comprised blood T cells: a sorted CD56 or NKG2C T cell subset, CD4+ or CD8+ T cells, or bulk PBMC T cells (not recorded which). CDR3: CASSQQGNEQFF.